The present T cell receptor (beta chain) was sequenced within a study of T cell clusters in autoimmune cytopenias. TRB was amplified from roughly 250 ng of peripheral blood genomic DNA per sample. One tube held mixed TRB-A and TRB-B primer pools for touch-down PCR. TCRdb re-called the multiplex PCR reads, yielding one record per CDR3 amino acid sequence without DNA. This sample carries roughly 3,000 distinct CDR3 sequences, with around 45% going to the ten biggest clones. Frequency places this clonotype as medium-sized. CDR1 is SQVTM and CDR2 is ANQGSEA in the germline V gene. The CDR3 extends over 13 amino acids.

This receptor was taken from a human donor with an autoimmune cytopenia or autoimmune hepatitis (not recorded which). This chain connects TRBV29-1 to TRBJ1-1; as DNA is missing, the TRBD1 call by TCRdb cannot be tested. The sequencing sample was made of peripheral blood. The CDR3 spells CSMLGQSNTEAFF.